A single sample is the source of the 23 T cell receptor beta chains below, sequenced in a study of blood T cell repertoires in COVID-19. Assay: immunoSEQ multiplex PCR; the TCRdb copy retains only in-frame clones and omits some. The table records under 200,000 clones, roughly 90% of them present only once. The sample was peripheral blood. All receptors come from a man younger than 30 with active or convalescent COVID-19.

The chain couples TRBV5-1 to TRBJ2-1, with 12 positions matching TRBD1. The V and J ends lost 4 bases and 2 bases, in that order; junction bases with no gene match: 4. CDR1 and CDR2 (germline): SGHRS, YFSETQ. CDR3 size: 16 residues. The CDR3 region has the DNA TGCGCCAGCAGCCCGTGGGACAGGGGGCCCTACAATGAGCAGTTCTTC. It yields the protein CASSPWDRGPYNEQFF.

This chain uses TRBV6-5 with TRBJ1-2; a weak D match, TRBD1 (6 bases). This CDR3 region has 13 residues. CDR1 and CDR2 from the germline V gene are MNHEY and SVGAGI. Trimming left V 5 bases short and J 6 bases short, with 13 bases between. CDR3 coding DNA: TGTGCCAGCAGTAGCAGGGGTCCTCATGGCTACACCTTC. This codes for CASSSRGPHGYTF.

The chain links TRBV10-3 to TRBJ1-2, with D hard to call. Per the germline V gene, CDR1 is ENHRY and CDR2 is SYGVKD. The germline V and J ends were trimmed by 6 bases and 0 bases, with 11 bases remaining between them. There are 14 residues in the CDR3. The CDR3 spells CAIRAGEANYGYTF. For the CDR3, the DNA is TGTGCCATCAGGGCGGGTGAAGCTAACTATGGCTACACCTTC.

This clone came up a few times. The J gene is TRBJ1-1, the V gene TRBV19; 7 nucleotides match TRBD1. The germline V gene encodes CDR1 LNHDA and CDR2 SQIVND (reference sequence). This CDR3 region has 12 residues. The junction had 2 bases not matched to a gene; V was cut back by 2 bases and J by 8 bases. The CDR3 nucleotides are TGTGCCAGTAGTATACCGGGACAGGAAGCTTTCTTT. Protein sequence: CASSIPGQEAFF.

The chain recombines TRBV9 with TRBJ1-1, with 7 bases matching TRBD1. Per the germline V gene, CDR1 is SGDLS and CDR2 is YYNGEE. V gave up 3 bases and J gave up 1 base; unmatched junction bases: 9. The CDR3 has 16 amino acids. CDR3 protein: CASSELPGQQNTEAFF. The CDR3 bases are TGTGCCAGCAGCGAGCTACCGGGACAGCAGAACACTGAAGCTTTCTTT.

CDR3 nucleotide sequence: TGCGCCAGCAGCACCCTCCCCGGGGGTGCAAGAATGAACACTGAAGCTTTCTTT. Its protein is CASSTLPGGARMNTEAFF. The chain uses TRBV5-1 and TRBJ1-1, with D possibly matching TRBD1 (5 bases). CDR3 size: 18 residues. Trimming took off 4 bases at V and 0 bases at J, with 22 bases between the two ends. From germline, CDR1 is SGHRS and CDR2 YFSETQ.

J is TRBJ2-3 and V is TRBV2; TRBD2 matches 8 bases. The CDR3 is 17 amino acids. The V and J ends lost 8 bases and 2 bases, in that order; junction bases with no gene match: 15. Per germline, CDR1 SNHLY and CDR2 FYNNEI. The DNA for the CDR3 is TGTGCCAGCGCACTAGATTGGCGGGGGGCCCTCACAGATACGCAGTATTTT. Translation: CASALDWRGALTDTQYF.

There are a few counts of this clone. This chain uses TRBV6-6 with TRBJ2-1; 7 nucleotides match TRBD1. This CDR3 spans 16 amino acids. Germline CDR1 reads MNHNY; CDR2 reads SVGAGI (reference sequence). V trimming: 5 bases; J trimming: 4 bases; junction bases outside the gene matches: 11. The CDR3: CASSTRTGKSYNEQFF. The CDR3 coding sequence is TGTGCCAGCAGTACCCGGACAGGAAAGTCTTACAATGAGCAGTTCTTC.

The V gene is TRBV7-9, the J gene TRBJ1-1; D unclear. CDR3 length: 15 amino acids. Germline values: CDR1 SEHNR, CDR2 FQNEAQ (reference sequence). V shed 4 bases and J shed 0 bases, with 12 bases lying between them. The CDR3 here is CASSYGSGMNTEAFF. In DNA, the CDR3 is TGTGCCAGCAGCTATGGATCAGGCATGAACACTGAAGCTTTCTTT.

The chain links TRBV19 to TRBJ2-5; a weak D match, TRBD2 (6 bases). The germline CDR1 and CDR2 sequences are LNHDA and SQIVND (reference sequence). The CDR3 loop spans 12 amino acids. V was clipped by 4 bases and J by 4 bases, with 7 bases between them. The CDR3 loop is CASSRRGETQYF. CDR3 bases: TGTGCCAGTAGTAGGCGGGGAGAGACCCAGTACTTC.

CDR3 DNA sequence: TGTGCCAGTAGTATAGCGGCAGGTTTTTTCTACGAGCAGTACTTC. This codes for CASSIAAGFFYEQYF. The V call is TRBV19, the J call TRBJ2-7; no firm D call. V gave up 1 base and J gave up 3 bases, with 13 bases separating them. From germline, CDR1 is LNHDA and CDR2 SQIVND (reference sequence). The CDR3 contains 15 residues.

The gene calls are TRBV7-2 and TRBJ1-5; D not certain. The germline CDR1 and CDR2 sequences are SGHTA and FQGNSA. The CDR3 spans 17 residues. V lost 2 bases and J 0 bases, leaving 14 bases between the germline ends. The CDR3 spells CASSLIVTANSNQPQHF. DNA for the CDR3: TGTGCCAGCAGCTTAATCGTAACAGCAAATAGCAATCAGCCCCAGCATTTT.

The CDR3 sequence is CASKSPRTGPYGYTF. The CDR3 region has the DNA TGTGCCAGTAAATCACCCAGGACAGGGCCCTATGGCTACACCTTC. The chain links TRBV19 to TRBJ1-2, with TRBD1 matching 8 bases. The V and J ends lost 7 bases and 4 bases, in that order; junction bases with no gene match: 11. Per germline, CDR1 LNHDA and CDR2 SQIVND (reference sequence). CDR3 length: 15 amino acids.

The genes are TRBV2 and TRBJ2-2, with 9 bases fitting TRBD1. Germline V CDR1 and CDR2: SNHLY, FYNNEI. The CDR3 runs 15 residues. Trimming took 6 bases from V and 3 from J; bases not matched to a gene: 5. The CDR3 DNA follows: TGTGCCAGCAGGGGGACAGGGACCGACACCGGGGAGCTGTTTTTT. Protein sequence: CASRGTGTDTGELFF.

The rearrangement uses TRBV9 and TRBJ2-1; 11 nucleotides line up with TRBD2. The CDR3 runs to 15 residues. V was pared by 3 bases and J by 2 bases, with 1 base of the junction left unmatched. CDR1 SGDLS and CDR2 YYNGEE come from the germline V gene. CDR3 sequence reads: CASSAGLAAYNEQFF. The CDR3 coding sequence is TGTGCCAGCAGCGCGGGACTAGCGGCCTACAATGAGCAGTTCTTC.

This chain connects TRBV2 to TRBJ1-3, with D maybe TRBD1 (5 bases). V was shortened by 4 bases and J by 0 bases, with 10 bases between the two germline ends. Germline CDR1 reads SNHLY; CDR2 reads FYNNEI. This CDR3 has 15 amino acids. The CDR3 is CASSGGTFSGNTIYF. In DNA, the CDR3 is TGTGCCAGCAGTGGCGGGACGTTCTCTGGAAACACCATATATTTT.

The chain joins TRBV6-5 to TRBJ1-1; D perhaps matches TRBD1 (5 bases). Trimming cost V 5 bases and J 1 base, with 8 bases left between them. The CDR3 is 13 residues long. The V gene's germline CDR1 is MNHEY and CDR2 SVGAGI. The CDR3 spells CASSPTGNTEAFF. DNA of the CDR3: TGTGCCAGCAGTCCTACAGGGAACACTGAAGCTTTCTTT.

This clone occurred once. The genes are TRBV10-3 and TRBJ1-1; possibly TRBD1 for D (6 bases). The CDR3 has 14 amino acids. The V end was cut by 2 bases, the J end by 0 bases, with 7 bases between. The V gene's germline CDR1 is ENHRY and CDR2 SYGVKD. The CDR3 DNA follows: TGTGCCATCAGTGAGAGGGGGATGAACACTGAAGCTTTCTTT. Protein product: CAISERGMNTEAFF.

The chain employs TRBV2 and TRBJ1-3, with D unresolved. V was trimmed by 4 bases and J by 0 bases, leaving 7 bases between them. Germline V CDR1 and CDR2: SNHLY, FYNNEI. This CDR3 is built from 14 residues. The CDR3 sequence: CASSGSNSGNTIYF. The DNA of the CDR3 is TGTGCCAGCAGTGGAAGCAACTCTGGAAACACCATATATTTT.

The J gene is TRBJ1-1, the V gene TRBV6-5; D may be TRBD1 (5 bases). The CDR3 consists of 11 residues. The germline gives CDR1 MNHEY, CDR2 SVGAGI. The V end was cut by 7 bases, the J end by 5 bases, with 8 bases between. CDR3 in DNA: TGTGCCAGCACTAGGGGTACTGAAGCTTTCTTT. It translates to CASTRGTEAFF.

V is TRBV18 and J is TRBJ1-1; TRBD1 might be the D (6 bases). CDR3 length equals 16 residues. V lost 3 bases to trimming and J lost 5 bases, with 19 bases between them. Germline loops: CDR1 KGHSH, CDR2 LQKENI. CDR3 sequence: CASSPALGGALTEAFF. CDR3 nucleotides: TGTGCCAGCTCACCCGCATTGGGGGGGGCGTTGACTGAAGCTTTCTTT.

This chain links TRBV3-1 (or the pseudogene TRBV3-2) with TRBJ2-1; TRBD2 aligns across 13 bases. The trim removed 3 bases at V and 8 bases at J, leaving 7 bases unmatched. From germline, CDR1 is LGHDT and CDR2 YNNKEL (reference sequence). The CDR3 covers 16 residues. CDR3 DNA: TGTGCCAGCAGCCACCTACTAGCGGGAGGGGCCCATGAGCAGTTCTTC. It translates to CASSHLLAGGAHEQFF.

This clone showed up just once. V usage is TRBV7-3 and J usage is TRBJ2-2; tentatively, D is TRBD2 (5 bases). V lost 0 bases to trimming and J lost 0 bases, with 8 bases between them. CDR1 is SGHTA, CDR2 FQGTGA, per germline. The CDR3 extends over 16 amino acids. The CDR3 nucleotides read TGTGCCAGCAGCTTAACGGCTAGCCCGAACACCGGGGAGCTGTTTTTT. As protein: CASSLTASPNTGELFF. Based on the CDR3 plus reference TRBV7-3 and TRBJ2-2, the full variable domain is GAGVSQTPSNKVTEKGKYVELRCDPISGHTALYWYRQSLGQGPEFLIYFQGTGAADDSGLPNDRFFAVRPEGSVSTLKIQRTERGDSAVYLCASSLTASPNTGELFFGEGSRLTVL.